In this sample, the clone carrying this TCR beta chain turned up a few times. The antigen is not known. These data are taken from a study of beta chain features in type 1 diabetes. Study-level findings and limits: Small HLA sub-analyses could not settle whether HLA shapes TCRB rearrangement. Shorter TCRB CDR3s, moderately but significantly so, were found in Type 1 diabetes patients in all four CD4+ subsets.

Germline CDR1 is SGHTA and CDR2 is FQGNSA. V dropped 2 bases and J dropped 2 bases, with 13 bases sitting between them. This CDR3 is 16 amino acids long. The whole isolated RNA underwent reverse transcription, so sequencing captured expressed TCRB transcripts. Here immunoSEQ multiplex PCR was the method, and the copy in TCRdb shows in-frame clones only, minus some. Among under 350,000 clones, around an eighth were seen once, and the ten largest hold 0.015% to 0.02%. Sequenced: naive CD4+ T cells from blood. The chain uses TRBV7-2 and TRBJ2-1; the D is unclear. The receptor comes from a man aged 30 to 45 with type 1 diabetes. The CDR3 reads CASSLIPGRAYNEQFF. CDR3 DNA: TGTGCCAGCAGCTTAATTCCAGGTAGAGCCTACAATGAGCAGTTCTTC.